This T cell receptor beta chain derives from a study of blood T cell repertoires in COVID-19. The authors' processing: Estimates of nucleated cell counts were drawn from the amplification of reference gene primers. Some clones are missing from TCRdb's copy, which holds only in-frame ones; the method was immunoSEQ multiplex PCR. That table supplies the V and J calls and clone size; D and trimming were determined from the DNA. The data show 53,000 or so clones, 79% seen once. Trimming shortened V by 4 bases and J by 0 bases, and 7 bases separated the two germline ends. Germline values: CDR1 SGHRS, CDR2 YFSETQ. This CDR3 comprises 14 residues. This clone was detected once. Other DNA sequences of this sample code for an identical CDR3.

J is TRBJ1-4 and V is TRBV5-1; unclear D gene. Sample: peripheral blood. The receptor was derived from a man aged 60-69 years with acute or convalescent COVID-19. The CDR3 loop reads CASSPRSTNEKLFF. As DNA, the CDR3 is TGCGCCAGCAGCCCCCGTTCAACTAATGAAAAACTGTTTTTT.